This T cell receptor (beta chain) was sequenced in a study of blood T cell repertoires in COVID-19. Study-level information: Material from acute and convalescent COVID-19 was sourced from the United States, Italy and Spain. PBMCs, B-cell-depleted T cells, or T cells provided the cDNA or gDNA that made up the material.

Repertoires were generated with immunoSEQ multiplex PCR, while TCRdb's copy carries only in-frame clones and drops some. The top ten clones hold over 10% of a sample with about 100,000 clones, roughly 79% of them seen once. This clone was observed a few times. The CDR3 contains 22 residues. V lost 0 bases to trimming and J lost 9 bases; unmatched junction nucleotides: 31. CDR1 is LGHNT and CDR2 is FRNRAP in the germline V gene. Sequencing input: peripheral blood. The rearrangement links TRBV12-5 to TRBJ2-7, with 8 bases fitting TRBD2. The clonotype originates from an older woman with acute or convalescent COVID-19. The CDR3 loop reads CASGLVPIERGRWRPGHGVQYV. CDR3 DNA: TGTGCTAGTGGTTTGGTACCCATCGAGCGGGGGCGATGGCGCCCCGGCCATGGTGTGCAGTACGTC.